The present TCR beta chain was sequenced within a study of T cells in Graves' hyperthyroidism and ophthalmopathy. Amplification targeted TCR beta CDR3 regions from RNA transcripts. Initially, a first-round RT-PCR of the TCR CDR3 employed the HTBI primer set. TCRdb re-called the multiplex PCR reads through MiXCR, storing one row per CDR3 protein. In the table there are some 460,000 distinct CDR3 sequences, approximately 14% of which are singletons. Each patient was aged 18 to 65 and had newly diagnosed hyperthyroidism of under 2 months' duration. Every diagnosis used clinical symptoms, serum thyroxine and TRAb, thyroid ultrasound and orbital computed tomography. The PBMCs had their origin in 10 ml of fresh peripheral blood. The CDR3 extends over 15 amino acids. The V gene end was trimmed by 6 bases and the J gene end by 0 bases; junction bases not matched to a gene: 4. The germline V gene has CDR1 MDHEN and CDR2 SYDVKM.

This clonotype came up many times. The antigen is undetermined. Findings of the study overall: The model identified upcoming ophthalmopathy a median about 7.1 months ahead of onset.

Sample: blood. This clonotype was sampled from a woman younger than 30 with Graves' hyperthyroidism. The chain combines TRBV28 with TRBJ1-1, with 10 positions matching TRBD1. CDR3 region: CASSSDRGLNTEAFF. DNA for the CDR3: TGTGCCAGCAGCTCGGACAGGGGGTTGAACACTGAAGCTTTCTTT.